The 5 T cell receptor beta chains in this list originate from one sample, sequenced in a study of blood T cell repertoires in COVID-19. Sequencing used immunoSEQ multiplex PCR; TCRdb keeps in-frame clones, though not all of them. The repertoire holds about 280,000 clones, with roughly 87% as singletons. Specimen: peripheral blood. All receptors come from a woman aged 45-60 years who had recovered from COVID-19.

V and J are TRBV28 and TRBJ1-1, with a tentative D call TRBD1 (5 bases). The CDR3 covers 16 residues. CDR1 is MDHEN, CDR2 SYDVKM, per germline. V shed 1 base and J shed 1 base, with 13 bases lying between them. CDR3 protein: CASSLFAGGTNTEAFF. Written as DNA, the CDR3 is TGTGCCAGCAGTTTATTTGCAGGAGGGACGAACACTGAAGCTTTCTTT.

The J gene is TRBJ2-5, the V gene TRBV5-1, with 9 bases that match TRBD2. The V gene's germline CDR1 is SGHRS and CDR2 YFSETQ. V dropped 3 bases and J dropped 5; count of bases not matched to a gene: 5. The CDR3 spans 14 residues. This chain's CDR3 is CASSSGLAVETQYF. The CDR3 DNA is TGCGCCAGCAGCTCGGGACTAGCCGTGGAGACCCAGTACTTC.

J is TRBJ2-1 and V is TRBV13, with D perhaps matching TRBD2 (6 bases). Trimming removed 4 bases at V and 9 bases at J, with 16 bases between. CDR3 size: 14 residues. Germline-derived CDR1 and CDR2 are PRHDT and FYEKMQ (reference sequence). CDR3 in DNA: TGTGCCAGCAGCTACGGGACTCTGAATCGTGAGCAGTTCTTC. It yields the protein CASSYGTLNREQFF.

The rearrangement uses TRBV2 and TRBJ1-2; 7 bases align to TRBD1. V lost 4 bases to trimming and J lost 6 bases; unmatched junction nucleotides: 8. The CDR3 loop spans 14 amino acids. CDR1 is SNHLY, CDR2 FYNNEI, per germline. The CDR3 here is CASSAGTVGHGYTF. The CDR3, as DNA: TGTGCCAGCAGTGCCGGGACAGTAGGTCATGGCTACACCTTC.

The rearrangement joins TRBV25-1 to TRBJ1-4, with 9 bases matching TRBD1. After removal of 4 bases from V and 8 bases from J, the junction contained 8 bases not matched to a gene. Germline V gene sequence: CDR1 MGHDK, CDR2 SYGVNS. This CDR3 is 15 amino acids long. The CDR3: CASSGRGTGHEKLFF. The CDR3 DNA reads as TGTGCCAGCAGTGGCCGGGGGACAGGGCACGAAAAACTGTTTTTT.